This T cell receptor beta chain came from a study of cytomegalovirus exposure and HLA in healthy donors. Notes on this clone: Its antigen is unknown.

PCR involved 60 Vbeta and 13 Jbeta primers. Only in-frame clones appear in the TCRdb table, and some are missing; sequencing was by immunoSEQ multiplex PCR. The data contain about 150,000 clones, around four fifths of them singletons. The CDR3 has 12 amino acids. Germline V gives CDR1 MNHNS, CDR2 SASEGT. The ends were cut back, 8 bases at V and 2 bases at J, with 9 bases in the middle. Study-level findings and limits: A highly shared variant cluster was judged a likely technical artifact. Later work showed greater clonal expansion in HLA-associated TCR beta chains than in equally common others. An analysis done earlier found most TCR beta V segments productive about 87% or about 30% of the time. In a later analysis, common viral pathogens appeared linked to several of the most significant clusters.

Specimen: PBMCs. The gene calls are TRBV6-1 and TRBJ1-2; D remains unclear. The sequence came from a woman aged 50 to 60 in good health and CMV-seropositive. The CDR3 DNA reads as TGTGCCAGCTCTGGGCAGAACTATGGCTACACCTTC. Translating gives CASSGQNYGYTF.